The next 18 T cell receptor beta chains were all read from a single sample in a study of T cell clonality in common variable immunodeficiency. Study-wide results and limits: Reportedly, TCR beta sequences from common variable immunodeficiency showed fewer deletions and N-nucleotide insertions.

Only in-frame clones appear in the TCRdb table, and some are missing; sequencing was by immunoSEQ multiplex PCR. The sample yields about 12,000 clones, without any singletons. No antigen is known for these receptors. Sequencing used peripheral blood mononuclear cells. The receptors were gathered from a human donor with common variable immunodeficiency.

This clone was found a few times. The read ends 3 residues early relative to the CDR3; the germline J gene fills the gap. The chain couples TRBV30 to TRBJ2-5; the D gene is possibly TRBD2 (5 bases). Trimming took 4 bases from V and 5 from J, leaving 20 bases between them. Germline V CDR1 and CDR2: GTSNPN, SVGIG (reference sequence). This CDR3 contains 15 residues. The CDR3 sequence is CAWTTRGFRWETQYF. The sequenced CDR3 bases are TGTGCCTGGACTACGAGAGGGTTTCGGTGGGAGACC. Drawing the rest from reference TRBV30 and TRBJ2-5, the complete variable domain is SQTIHQWPATLVQPVGSPLSLECTVEGTSNPNLYWYRQAAGRGLQLLFYSVGIGQISSEVPQNLSASRPQDRQFILSSKKLLLSDSGFYLCAWTTRGFRWETQYFGPGTRLLVL.

This clone was seen only a few times. The CDR3 extends 3 residues past the end of the read, so its final part is completed from the germline J gene. The chain is built from TRBV2 and TRBJ1-2; TRBD1 aligns across 9 bases. The trim removed 6 bases at V and 6 bases at J, leaving 8 bases unmatched. The CDR3 totals 14 residues. Per germline, CDR1 SNHLY and CDR2 FYNNEI. CDR3 in amino acids: CASRDRGVGDGYTF. The part of the CDR3 DNA that was read is TGTGCCAGCAGGGACAGGGGCGTGGGGGATGGC.

As to this clone: The read ends 3 residues shy of where the CDR3 ends; the end is completed using the germline J gene. The chain joins TRBV19 to TRBJ1-1; 7 bases are shared with TRBD1. This CDR3 is 16 amino acids long. V lost 6 bases to trimming and J lost 0 bases; unmatched junction nucleotides: 10. Germline V lookup: CDR1 LNHDA, CDR2 SQIVND (reference sequence). The CDR3 DNA, read in part, is TGTGCCAGTAGGCCTCGGACAGGAGACATGAACACTGAA. It is translated as CASRPRTGDMNTE. The CDR3, in full, reads CASRPRTGDMNTEAFF.

This clone has a handful of counts. The read is 3 residues too short to cover the CDR3 end, so that end is filled in from the germline J gene. V and J are TRBV19 and TRBJ1-2; D might be TRBD1 (6 bases). CDR3 size: 15 residues. The germline CDR1 and CDR2 sequences are LNHDA and SQIVND (reference sequence). The ends were cut back, 4 bases at V and 2 bases at J, with 14 bases in the middle. The part of the CDR3 DNA that was read is TGTGCCAGTAGTACGCGACAGGAGTTGAACTATGGC. Protein: CASSTRQELNYG. The CDR3 as a whole reads CASSTRQELNYGYTF.

As for this clone: Read coverage stops 3 residues before the CDR3 terminus; the germline J gene supplies the remainder. The chain recombines TRBV7-7 with TRBJ2-5; D tentatively reads TRBD1 or TRBD2 (5 bases each). Trimming removed 2 bases from V and 4 bases from J, with 11 bases in between. Germline values: CDR1 SSHAT, CDR2 FNYEAQ (reference sequence). This CDR3 is built from 14 residues. The CDR3 here is CASSLLRGVETQYF. The CDR3 bases that were read are TGTGCCAGCAGCTTATTGAGGGGAGTAGAGACC.

Comments on this clone: Sequencing ends 3 residues short of the CDR3 end; the germline J gene provides the rest. This chain uses TRBV7-2 with TRBJ2-7, with 8 bases matching TRBD2. Unmatched junction bases numbered 8, after V lost 3 bases and J lost 4 bases. Per the germline V gene, CDR1 is SGHTA and CDR2 is FQGNSA. The CDR3 covers 15 residues. CDR3 amino acids: CASSLGGLESYEQYF. The sequenced part of the CDR3 DNA is TGTGCCAGCAGCTTGGGGGGACTAGAGTCATACGAG.

This CDR3 reads CASSLTRDYGYTF. The part of the CDR3 DNA that was read is TGTGCCAGCAGCTTAACGAGGGACTATGGC. The gene calls are TRBV7-9 and TRBJ1-2; D is undetermined. The read finishes 3 residues shy of the CDR3 end, and the germline J gene is used to complete it. The length of the CDR3 is 13 residues. Germline V gene data show CDR1 as SEHNR and CDR2 as FQNEAQ (reference sequence). V shed 2 bases and J shed 3 bases, with 7 bases lying between them.

This clone was seen a few times. The CDR3 DNA, read in part, is TGTGCCAGCAGCCGTCGTCTACAGGGAGATGAG. Its translation: CASSRRLQGDE. The CDR3 as a whole reads CASSRRLQGDEQFF. This chain uses TRBV11-2 with TRBJ2-1; a possible D gene is TRBD1 (6 bases). The CDR3 goes on 3 residues after the read ends, and that part is filled in from the germline J gene. This CDR3 has 14 amino acids. Between the trimmed V and J ends, which lost 5 bases and 8 bases, there was a span of 16 bases. Per the germline V gene, CDR1 is SGHAT and CDR2 is FQNNGV.

This clone is medium-sized. The read halts 3 residues ahead of the CDR3 end, with the missing end drawn from the germline J gene. This rearrangement joins TRBV9 to TRBJ1-3; no definite D call. V lost 2 bases to trimming and J lost 2 bases, with 20 bases between them. Per germline, CDR1 SGDLS and CDR2 YYNGEE. The CDR3 has 18 amino acids. The CDR3 bases that were read are TGTGCCAGCAGCGTCACCCCGGCGGCAGAGCGACCTGGAAACACC. Amino acids: CASSVTPAAERPGNT. The full CDR3 sequence reads CASSVTPAAERPGNTIYF.

This clone was seen a handful of times. The read ends 3 residues shy of where the CDR3 ends; the end is completed using the germline J gene. V is TRBV7-2 and J is TRBJ1-5, with 7 positions matching TRBD1. The V gene's germline CDR1 is SGHTA and CDR2 FQGNSA. The J segment lost 2 bases and the V segment lost 3 bases, leaving 1 base of the junction unmatched. This CDR3 contains 14 residues. Here the CDR3 reads CASSFGQGNQPQHF. CDR3 DNA (partial): TGTGCCAGCAGCTTCGGACAGGGCAATCAGCCC.

Note on this clone: The CDR3 goes on 3 residues after the read ends, and that part is filled in from the germline J gene. The chain is built from TRBV2 and TRBJ2-5, with TRBD1 identical over 9 bases. The CDR3 consists of 14 residues. After removal of 7 bases from V and 5 bases from J, the junction contained 8 bases not matched to a gene. Germline loops: CDR1 SNHLY, CDR2 FYNNEI. CDR3 region: CASNSGQGGETQYF. CDR3 DNA, as far as it was read: TGTGCCAGCAACTCGGGACAGGGAGGGGAGACC.

This clone was picked up a small number of times. Read coverage stops 3 residues before the CDR3 terminus; the germline J gene supplies the remainder. V and J are TRBV7-9 and TRBJ2-3; D is unresolved. CDR1 is SEHNR, CDR2 FQNEAQ, per germline (reference sequence). CDR3 length equals 15 residues. The germline V and J ends were trimmed by 0 bases and 0 bases, with 7 bases remaining between them. CDR3 region: CASSLASRSTDTQYF. The part of the CDR3 DNA that was read is TGTGCCAGCAGCTTAGCGAGTCGGAGCACAGATACG. The whole variable domain, remainder taken from reference TRBV7-9 and TRBJ2-3, is DTGVSQNPRHKITKRGQNVTFRCDPISEHNRLYWYRQTLGQGPEFLTYFQNEAQLEKSRLLSDRFSAERPKGSFSTLEIQRTEQGDSAMYLCASSLASRSTDTQYFGPGTRLTVL.

In its sample, this clone was seen a few times. The sequence runs out 3 residues before the end of the CDR3; the remainder is reconstructed from the germline J gene. The V gene is TRBV5-1, the J gene TRBJ2-2; D gene ambiguous. Trimming stripped 0 bases from V and 0 bases from J, with 6 bases between. The germline gives CDR1 SGHRS, CDR2 YFSETQ. The CDR3 totals 15 residues. CDR3 DNA, as far as it was read: TGCGCCAGCAGCTTGGACACCGCGAACACCGGGGAG. As protein: CASSLDTANTGE. The entire CDR3 protein is CASSLDTANTGELFF.

As concerns this clone: The read falls 3 residues short of the CDR3 end, and the missing part is taken from the germline J gene. The J gene is TRBJ2-1, the V gene TRBV19; D perhaps matches TRBD1 (5 bases). Trimming removed 3 bases from V and 4 bases from J, with 10 bases in between. This CDR3 has 14 residues. The germline V gene has CDR1 LNHDA and CDR2 SQIVND (reference sequence). CDR3 in amino acids: CASSIDDRYNEQFF. The CDR3 DNA, read in part, is TGTGCCAGTAGTATCGACGACAGATACAATGAG.

The DNA read from the CDR3 is TGTGCCAGTACCGCAGGAGGGGGAGTGGGGAATTCACCC. Translated, it gives CASTAGGGVGNSP. The entire CDR3 sequence reads CASTAGGGVGNSPLHF. The chain links TRBV19 to TRBJ1-6, with D perhaps TRBD1 (6 bases). The CDR3 goes on 3 residues after the read ends, and that part is filled in from the germline J gene. The CDR3 runs to 16 residues. Germline assignment: CDR1 LNHDA and CDR2 SQIVND (reference sequence). The V end lost 7 bases, the J end lost 7 bases, and 20 bases lay between the germline ends.

This clone was counted a few times. The CDR3 is cut off 3 residues early in the read; its end comes from the germline J gene. The J gene is TRBJ1-1, the V gene TRBV19; 10 bases agree with TRBD1. With V trimmed by 7 bases and J by 3 bases, 5 bases remained unmatched. CDR1 and CDR2 (germline): LNHDA, SQIVND (reference sequence). The CDR3 is made up of 14 amino acids. Partial CDR3 DNA: TGTGCCAGTACCGGGACAGGGGCCCACACTGAA. Its protein product is CASTGTGAHTE. The entire CDR3 reads CASTGTGAHTEAFF.

This clone has ten or more counts. From the germline J gene comes the end of the CDR3, since the read stops 3 residues before it. V gene TRBV20-1 combines with J gene TRBJ1-4; D unresolved. The V end was cut by 0 bases, the J end by 7 bases, with 15 bases between. This CDR3 comprises 15 residues. CDR1 and CDR2 from the germline V gene are DFQATT and SNEGSKA (reference sequence). CDR3 sequence: CSARDKRGEGEKLFF. The CDR3 DNA, read in part, is TGCAGTGCTAGAGATAAGCGGGGTGAAGGTGAAAAA.

This clone has only a few counts. The CDR3 bases that were read are TGTGCCAGTAGTTTTCTACGCGGGGGGGCGAGCCTTAATGAG. It codes for CASSFLRGGASLNE. The full CDR3 protein is CASSFLRGGASLNEQFF. V gene TRBV19 combines with J gene TRBJ2-1; 9 nucleotides line up with TRBD2. The read gets to within 3 residues of the CDR3 end, and the germline J gene fills in the rest. V trimming: 5 bases; J trimming: 7 bases; junction bases outside the gene matches: 15. CDR1 is LNHDA and CDR2 is SQIVND in the germline V gene (reference sequence). This CDR3 region has 17 residues.